These 30 T cell receptor beta chains came from one sample sequenced in a study of shared clonotypes between healthy human individuals. Sequenced by immunoSEQ multiplex PCR; TCRdb stores in-frame clones only, minus some. The table has 1,500,000 or so clones, approximately 97% seen once; the top ten hold 1.2%. Specimen: naive CD4+ T cells sorted from blood. Subset of the sample: CD45RA+ positively selected. The receptors stem from a man aged 25 to 40 in good health.

This sequence joins TRBV15 and TRBJ2-5, with 10 bases matching TRBD2. V dropped 6 bases and J dropped 5; count of bases not matched to a gene: 15. Per the germline V gene, CDR1 is LNHNV and CDR2 is YYDKDF (reference sequence). There are 17 residues in the CDR3. The CDR3 is CATRPGWLAGAAETQYF. CDR3 coding DNA: TGTGCCACCAGACCGGGATGGCTAGCGGGAGCAGCGGAGACCCAGTACTTC.

This clone was seen just once. The chain links TRBV6-5 to TRBJ2-3; 8 nucleotides agree with TRBD2. CDR1 is MNHEY, CDR2 SVGAGI, per germline. The CDR3 is 15 amino acids. J gave up 4 bases and V 4 bases, and 7 bases lay outside the gene matches. This CDR3 is CASSSPAGVADTQYF. DNA of the CDR3: TGTGCCAGCAGTTCGCCAGCGGGAGTGGCAGATACGCAGTATTTT.

This chain connects TRBV5-1 to TRBJ2-2, with 12 bases lining up with TRBD2. This CDR3 has 16 amino acids. Per germline, CDR1 SGHRS and CDR2 YFSETQ. V gave up 6 bases and J gave up 7 bases; unmatched junction bases: 10. The CDR3 region is CASTRLAGDENGELFF. The CDR3 region has the DNA TGCGCCAGCACCCGACTAGCGGGAGATGAGAACGGGGAGCTGTTTTTT.

The chain combines TRBV10-2 with TRBJ2-4; D tentatively fits TRBD1 or TRBD2 (5 bases each). Germline assignment: CDR1 WSHSY and CDR2 SAAADI. V shed 5 bases and J shed 2 bases, with 10 bases lying between them. This CDR3 spans 14 amino acids. The CDR3 is CASSPGTSKNIQYF. For the CDR3, the DNA is TGCGCCAGCAGTCCCGGGACGTCCAAAAACATTCAGTACTTC.

The rearrangement uses TRBV28 and TRBJ1-2; TRBD1 matches at 9 bases. Trimming cost V 1 base and J 8 bases; bases outside gene matches: 5. This CDR3 region has 14 residues. Per germline, CDR1 MDHEN and CDR2 SYDVKM. The CDR3 here is CASSLLGQGRGYTF. As DNA, the CDR3 is TGTGCCAGCAGTTTATTGGGACAGGGACGCGGCTACACCTTC.

This chain links TRBV7-2 with TRBJ2-5; no reliable D call. Trimming cost V 5 bases and J 1 base, with 17 bases left between them. The CDR3 has 16 residues. Per germline, CDR1 SGHTA and CDR2 FQGNSA. In nucleotides, the CDR3 is TGTGCCAGCAGCCCAGCGCACGGCGGATTCCAAGAGACCCAGTACTTC. Protein sequence: CASSPAHGGFQETQYF.

The V and J genes are TRBV5-4 and TRBJ2-7, with 7 bases that match TRBD2. The CDR3 has 15 amino acids. The junction had 9 bases not matched to a gene; V was cut back by 0 bases and J by 6 bases. Per the germline V gene, CDR1 is SGHNT and CDR2 is YYREEE (reference sequence). The chain's CDR3 is CASSLVGGRSGEQYF. The CDR3 DNA reads as TGTGCCAGCAGCTTGGTCGGGGGGAGGAGCGGCGAGCAGTACTTC.

V usage is TRBV27 and J usage is TRBJ2-5; D might be TRBD1 or TRBD2, each matching 5 bases. Trimming took 6 bases from V and 5 from J, leaving 16 bases between them. Germline V gene data show CDR1 as MNHEY and CDR2 as SMNVEV (reference sequence). The CDR3 contains 14 residues. The chain's CDR3 is CASSSGTNGETQYF. The DNA of the CDR3 is TGTGCCAGCAGCTCCGGGACCAACGGGGAGACCCAGTACTTC.

This sequence joins TRBV5-1 and TRBJ2-1; D is perhaps TRBD1 or TRBD2 (5 bases each). In germline, CDR1 is SGHRS, CDR2 YFSETQ. The CDR3 has 14 residues. Deletions cut 0 bases from V and 8 bases from J, with 12 bases between. As DNA, the CDR3 is TGCGCCAGCAGCTTGGGGCTCCTGGGGGATGAGCAGTTCTTC. Translated, it gives CASSLGLLGDEQFF. Complete variable domain (other parts from reference TRBV5-1 and TRBJ2-1): KAGVTQTPRYLIKTRGQQVTLSCSPISGHRSVSWYQQTPGQGLQFLFEYFSETQRNKGNFPGRFSGRQFSNSRSEMNVSTLELGDSALYLCASSLGLLGDEQFFGPGTRLTVL.

Notes on this clone: This CDR3 is also generated by other DNA sequences in the sample. The chain couples TRBV25-1 to TRBJ1-5; D unresolved. CDR3 length equals 14 residues. V lost 0 bases and J lost 2, with 5 bases in between. The germline V gene has CDR1 MGHDK and CDR2 SYGVNS. The DNA for the CDR3 is TGTGCCAGCAGTGAATACACTGGCAATCAGCCCCAGCATTTT. Amino acid sequence: CASSEYTGNQPQHF.

The J gene is TRBJ2-7, the V gene TRBV27; TRBD2 matches 13 bases. Germline V gene lookup returns CDR1 MNHEY and CDR2 SMNVEV (reference sequence). This CDR3 spans 18 amino acids. Unmatched junction bases numbered 13, after V lost 5 bases and J lost 3 bases. The CDR3 DNA sequence: TGTGCCAGCAGTGTAACTAGCGGGAGGGCCTCGGGGGTCTACGAGCAGTACTTC. Its protein is CASSVTSGRASGVYEQYF.

Here the CDR3 reads CASSLVLVQAKNTEAFF. The CDR3 region has the DNA TGTGCCAGCAGCTTAGTCCTTGTGCAGGCGAAGAACACTGAAGCTTTCTTT. The J gene is TRBJ1-1, the V gene TRBV11-2, with unresolved D. Trimming stripped 1 base from V and 1 base from J, with 16 bases between. The CDR3 spans 17 residues. Germline values: CDR1 SGHAT, CDR2 FQNNGV.

The chain combines TRBV28 with TRBJ2-5; D remains unclear. Germline CDR1 MDHEN, CDR2 SYDVKM. The germline V and J ends were trimmed by 3 bases and 7 bases, with 24 bases remaining between them. This CDR3 comprises 17 residues. CDR3 sequence reads: CASSFLGRSGKVGTQYF. In nucleotides, the CDR3 is TGTGCCAGCAGTTTTCTGGGCAGGAGTGGGAAGGTCGGGACCCAGTACTTC.

This chain joins TRBV5-4 and TRBJ2-2; 14 bases match TRBD2. J lost 4 bases, V lost 4 bases, and 6 bases had no gene match. Germline CDR1 SGHNT, CDR2 YYREEE (reference sequence). This CDR3 region has 17 residues. DNA of the CDR3: TGTGCCAGCAGCGTGGGACTAGCGGGAGTAGCCACCGGGGAGCTGTTTTTT. Protein sequence: CASSVGLAGVATGELFF.

This chain connects TRBV4-1 to TRBJ1-2; D possibly corresponds to TRBD1 (6 bases). The CDR3 length is 15 residues. V was trimmed by 0 bases and J by 3 bases, leaving 11 bases between them. Germline V gene lookup returns CDR1 MGHRA and CDR2 YSYEKL. The CDR3 DNA is TGCGCCAGCAGCCAAGATCCGGACAGATACTATGGCTACACCTTC. It translates to CASSQDPDRYYGYTF.

V and J are TRBV14 and TRBJ2-2; D remains unclear. CDR3 length: 17 residues. CDR1 is SGHDN and CDR2 is FVKESK in the germline V gene. V dropped 4 bases and J dropped 0 bases, with 15 bases sitting between them. For the CDR3, the DNA is TGTGCCAGCAGCCCCTTCCTAGACGGAGCGAACACCGGGGAGCTGTTTTTT. This gives the protein CASSPFLDGANTGELFF.

The chain carries TRBV7-7 and TRBJ2-5; tentative D call: TRBD2 (5 bases). The germline V and J ends were trimmed by 5 bases and 5 bases, with 12 bases remaining between them. Germline lookup yields CDR1 SSHAT and CDR2 FNYEAQ (reference sequence). This CDR3 is built from 13 residues. The CDR3 spells CASSHAGGETQYF. The CDR3 DNA reads TGTGCCAGCAGCCATGCCGGCGGGGAGACCCAGTACTTC.

This clone was detected only a few times. The chain couples TRBV19 to TRBJ2-3; 8 bases match TRBD2. Germline V gene lookup returns CDR1 LNHDA and CDR2 SQIVND (reference sequence). The CDR3 sequence is 15 residues long. J was trimmed by 5 bases and V by 3 bases; bases with no gene match: 7. In DNA, the CDR3 is TGTGCCAGTAGTATGAGAAGCGGGAGAGGAGATACGCAGTATTTT. Its translation: CASSMRSGRGDTQYF.

This clone was recorded only once. The CDR3 sequence is CASGLVSWAENGELFF. In DNA, the CDR3 is TGTGCTAGTGGTTTGGTATCGTGGGCAGAGAACGGGGAGCTGTTTTTT. The rearrangement links TRBV12-5 to TRBJ2-2, with D unclear. Trimming removed 0 bases from V and 7 bases from J, with 15 bases in between. The CDR3 runs to 16 residues. Germline CDR1 reads LGHNT; CDR2 reads FRNRAP.

The chain recombines TRBV5-1 with TRBJ2-2; 7 nucleotides match TRBD2. V shed 7 bases, J shed 4 bases, and the junction held 7 bases outside the gene matches. This CDR3 is built from 14 residues. Germline V lookup: CDR1 SGHRS, CDR2 YFSETQ. The CDR3 is CASGPSGSTGELFF. In DNA, the CDR3 is TGCGCCAGCGGCCCTAGCGGTTCCACCGGGGAGCTGTTTTTT.

This chain links TRBV27 with TRBJ1-5; no clear D gene. Trimming shortened V by 3 bases and J by 7 bases, and 10 bases separated the two germline ends. The CDR3 totals 13 residues. Germline V gives CDR1 MNHEY, CDR2 SMNVEV (reference sequence). DNA of the CDR3: TGTGCCAGCAGTTTCGGCCTGGGACAGCCCCAGCATTTT. Translation gives CASSFGLGQPQHF.

This clone appeared once. The J gene is TRBJ2-2, the V gene TRBV19; 10 bases agree with TRBD1. The germline V gene encodes CDR1 LNHDA and CDR2 SQIVND (reference sequence). This CDR3 contains 15 residues. V lost 5 bases, J lost 7 bases, and 7 bases stayed unmatched. The CDR3 DNA reads TGTGCCAGTAGTTCCCGACAGGGGGCTAACGGGGAGCTGTTTTTT. Amino acids: CASSSRQGANGELFF.

Details on this clone: Other DNA sequences in this sample translate to the same CDR3. V gene TRBV5-1 combines with J gene TRBJ2-7; D remains unclear. Germline V CDR1 and CDR2: SGHRS, YFSETQ. Trimming removed 3 bases from V and 2 bases from J, with 9 bases in between. The length of the CDR3 is 13 residues. In DNA, the CDR3 is TGCGCCAGCAGCTCCGGACCGACCTACGAGCAGTACTTC. This gives the protein CASSSGPTYEQYF.

Concerning this clone itself: Mismatch with germline at one junction end may stem from a read error. The rearrangement uses TRBV2 and TRBJ2-1; 15 bases are a match to TRBD2. The CDR3 has 14 residues. Germline V lookup: CDR1 SNHLY, CDR2 FYNNEI. The CDR3 region has the DNA TGTGCCAGCAAAGGGACTAGCGGGAGGCATGAGCAGCTCTTC. This encodes CASKGTSGRHEQLF.

The rearrangement links TRBV11-3 to TRBJ2-7; the D gene is possibly TRBD1 (6 bases). Germline CDR1 reads SGHNT; CDR2 reads YENEEA. The length of the CDR3 is 15 residues. V was cut by 0 bases and J by 1 base, with 10 bases left in between. The CDR3 here is CASSLDRGQSYEQYF. DNA for the CDR3: TGTGCCAGCAGCTTAGATCGAGGACAGTCCTACGAGCAGTACTTC.

This chain uses TRBV4-3 with TRBJ2-7; D ambiguous. CDR1 and CDR2 (germline): LGHNA, YSLEER. V shed 0 bases and J shed 4 bases, with 7 bases lying between them. The CDR3 loop spans 13 amino acids. In DNA, the CDR3 is TGCGCCAGCAGCCAAGATCAACCTTACGAGCAGTACTTC. Residues: CASSQDQPYEQYF.

The DNA for the CDR3 is TGCGCCAGCAGCCAAGGGGGGATAGAGCAGTTCTTC. Translating gives CASSQGGIEQFF. This sequence joins TRBV4-1 and TRBJ2-1; either TRBD1 or TRBD2 may supply D (5 bases each). Trimming cost V 1 base and J 10 bases, with 8 bases left between them. CDR1 and CDR2 from the germline V gene are MGHRA and YSYEKL. The CDR3 loop spans 12 amino acids.

The chain employs TRBV29-1 and TRBJ2-7; weak D call: TRBD2 (6 bases). Germline-derived CDR1 and CDR2 are SQVTM and ANQGSEA. Between the trimmed V and J ends, which lost 8 bases and 2 bases, there was a span of 25 bases. The CDR3 runs 16 residues. CDR3 sequence reads: CSPTRGPPGVPYEQYF. DNA of the CDR3: TGCAGCCCCACGCGGGGCCCTCCGGGGGTGCCCTACGAGCAGTACTTC.

The rearrangement joins TRBV30 to TRBJ1-1; tentative D call: TRBD1 (5 bases). Germline V gene data show CDR1 as GTSNPN and CDR2 as SVGIG (reference sequence). There are 14 residues in the CDR3. V gave up 1 base and J gave up 3 bases, with 12 bases separating them. The DNA for the CDR3 is TGTGCCTGGAGTGGGTCCGGGACTTACACTGAAGCTTTCTTT. Its protein is CAWSGSGTYTEAFF. The full variable domain, in which reference TRBV30 and TRBJ1-1 provide the parts outside the CDR3, is SQTIHQWPATLVQPVGSPLSLECTVEGTSNPNLYWYRQAAGRGLQLLFYSVGIGQISSEVPQNLSASRPQDRQFILSSKKLLLSDSGFYLCAWSGSGTYTEAFFGQGTRLTVV.

The V call is TRBV28, the J call TRBJ1-1; the match to TRBD1 covers 10 bases. Per the germline V gene, CDR1 is MDHEN and CDR2 is SYDVKM. V was clipped by 4 bases and J by 11 bases; unmatched bases: 13. The CDR3 has 15 residues. The CDR3: CASSSPGQGIYVAFF. Here the CDR3 DNA reads TGTGCCAGCAGTTCTCCGGGACAGGGGATATACGTGGCTTTCTTT.